The clone carrying this T cell receptor (beta chain) came up a few times. Its antigen remains unknown. The data derive from a study of CD8 T cells in ankylosing spondylitis. Researchers built TCR beta libraries using quantitative 5'-RACE with molecular barcodes. TCRdb used MiXCR to reprocess the 5' RACE reads, holding one entry per CDR3 protein. The data contain fewer than 400,000 distinct CDR3 sequences, 7% to 9% of them singletons. Trimming removed 8 bases from V and 0 bases from J, with 14 bases in between. The germline V gene has CDR1 SGHVS and CDR2 FQNEAQ. This CDR3 spans 15 amino acids. The study's findings and limits: Peripheral blood held disease-linked clones only at relatively low frequency, and these were CD8+. A subset of motif variants has previously been described in the synovial fluid and blood of reactive arthritis. What appeared characteristic of ankylosing spondylitis blood was a TCR beta motif of eight highly homologous variants. Significant enrichment of disease-linked clones was reported in matched ankylosing spondylitis synovial fluid.

The sample was blood, either unsorted or a sorted T cell fraction (not recorded which). The chain employs TRBV7-8 and TRBJ2-1, with D perhaps matching TRBD1 (5 bases). This TCR was recovered from a male donor with ankylosing spondylitis. CDR3 sequence reads: CASGHGAYSYNEQFF. DNA of the CDR3: TGTGCCAGCGGGCATGGGGCCTACTCCTACAATGAGCAGTTCTTC.